This T cell receptor beta chain was profiled in a study of beta chain features in type 1 diabetes. Across the whole study: The study found patients and healthy donors alike in age, gender and cell yields.

This clone came up a few times. The CDR3 loop spans 17 amino acids. Germline lookup yields CDR1 SGHAT and CDR2 FQNNGV. V lost 5 bases and J 5 bases, leaving 24 bases between the germline ends. Sequencing targeted expressed TCRB transcripts, as all isolated RNA had been reverse transcribed. Reads from naive, central memory and regulatory T cell samples averaged about 3.3 million. Libraries were prepared by immunoSEQ multiplex PCR; TCRdb keeps only in-frame clonotypes and omits some of them. Of a few hundred thousand clones listed, approximately 13% were seen once; the top ten hold approximately 0.038%.

The receptor was derived from a man aged 25 to 40 in good health. Sequencing was carried out using naive CD4+ T cells from blood. The chain joins TRBV11-2 to TRBJ2-5, with D tentatively TRBD1 (5 bases). The CDR3 sequence: CASSQLGGAVVRETQYF. As DNA, the CDR3 is TGTGCCAGCAGCCAGTTAGGTGGGGCCGTCGTGAGGGAGACCCAGTACTTC.